Presented here are 11 T cell receptor beta chains from one specimen sequenced in a study of shared clonotypes between healthy human individuals. The repertoire was sequenced with immunoSEQ multiplex PCR; TCRdb's copy has only in-frame clones and lacks some. In the table there are 950,000 to 1,100,000 clones, around 76% of which are singletons. Sequencing input: memory CD4+ T cells sorted from blood. Subset described: CD45RA-negative fraction. These receptors came from a man aged 18 to 29 in good health.

Comment on this clone: Within the sample, other DNA sequences also encode this same CDR3. The chain is built from TRBV18 and TRBJ2-5, with TRBD1 as a possible D gene (6 bases). The CDR3 runs to 13 residues. Trimming shortened V by 2 bases and J by 5 bases, and 9 bases separated the two germline ends. Germline V gives CDR1 KGHSH, CDR2 LQKENI. CDR3 sequence: CASSPGGGETQYF. CDR3 nucleotide sequence: TGTGCCAGCTCACCAGGGGGCGGGGAGACCCAGTACTTC.

This chain joins TRBV6-5 and TRBJ1-2; the D gene is possibly TRBD1 (6 bases). The CDR3 is made up of 13 amino acids. V lost 5 bases and J 5 bases, leaving 12 bases between the germline ends. CDR1 is MNHEY and CDR2 is SVGAGI in the germline V gene. This CDR3 is CASSRIQGYGYTF. The CDR3 DNA is TGTGCCAGCAGTAGGATACAGGGATATGGCTACACCTTC.

The rearrangement joins TRBV5-6 to TRBJ2-3, with D perhaps matching TRBD1 (5 bases). The CDR3 covers 13 residues. From germline, CDR1 is SGHDT and CDR2 YYEEEE. V shed 2 bases and J shed 6 bases, with 10 bases lying between them. CDR3 nucleotide sequence: TGTGCCAGCAGCTTCGCAAAGGGGGATACGCAGTATTTT. Translated: CASSFAKGDTQYF.

This clone was seen repeatedly, ten times or more. The chain uses TRBV28 and TRBJ2-7; no firm D call. V lost 5 bases and J lost 11, with 16 bases in between. This CDR3 contains 12 residues. Germline V gives CDR1 MDHEN, CDR2 SYDVKM. The CDR3 DNA sequence: TGTGCCAGCAGTGCCACCGCGGCACTCAAGTACTTC. Its protein product is CASSATAALKYF.

The CDR3 region is CASSLGHKTEAFF. The CDR3 bases are TGCGCCAGCAGCCTCGGACATAAGACTGAAGCTTTCTTT. J is TRBJ1-1 and V is TRBV5-1; TRBD1 might be the D (5 bases). The CDR3 has 13 amino acids. V dropped 4 bases and J dropped 5 bases, with 12 bases sitting between them. Germline V gene sequence: CDR1 SGHRS, CDR2 YFSETQ.

Regarding this clone: Other DNA sequences in this specimen translate into the identical CDR3. The genes are TRBV7-2 and TRBJ2-5; D not certain. Trimming pared 5 bases from V and 1 base from J, leaving 2 bases between. Germline-derived CDR1 and CDR2 are SGHTA and FQGNSA. The CDR3 has 11 residues. The CDR3: CASSLQETQYF. As DNA, the CDR3 is TGTGCCAGCAGCCTCCAAGAGACCCAGTACTTC.

The V call is TRBV7-2, the J call TRBJ2-1; D remains ambiguous. The V end lost 2 bases, the J end lost 7 bases, and 6 bases lay between the germline ends. Germline lookup yields CDR1 SGHTA and CDR2 FQGNSA. The CDR3 extends over 12 amino acids. The CDR3 here is CASSLWVNEQFF. The CDR3 DNA sequence: TGTGCCAGCAGCTTATGGGTGAATGAGCAGTTCTTC.

The chain joins TRBV5-4 to TRBJ1-2, with 7 bases identical to TRBD1. The CDR3 is 15 amino acids. Germline CDR1 SGHNT, CDR2 YYREEE (reference sequence). After removal of 2 bases from V and 8 bases from J, the junction contained 12 bases not matched to a gene. CDR3 sequence (DNA): TGTGCCAGCAGCTTTTTCTCCCGGGACAGCCTGGGCTACACCTTC. Residues: CASSFFSRDSLGYTF.

The chain uses TRBV30 and TRBJ1-4; the D gene is possibly TRBD1 (6 bases). Per germline, CDR1 GTSNPN and CDR2 SVGIG (reference sequence). With 1 base removed from V and 7 bases from J, the gap between germline ends came to 19 bases. The CDR3 contains 16 residues. CDR3 DNA sequence: TGTGCCTGGAGTGAGGGGGAGGACACGATTCTTGAAAAACTGTTTTTT. Protein product: CAWSEGEDTILEKLFF.

Of note for this clone: This sample includes further DNA sequences coding for the same CDR3. The rearrangement joins TRBV18 to TRBJ2-5; 11 bases agree with TRBD2. V gave up 1 base and J gave up 2 bases; unmatched junction bases: 0. This CDR3 region has 15 residues. Germline V gene data show CDR1 as KGHSH and CDR2 as LQKENI. The CDR3 DNA is TGTGCCAGCTCACCACTAGCGGGAGGGCAAGAGACCCAGTACTTC. This sequence encodes CASSPLAGGQETQYF.

The chain employs TRBV4-3 and TRBJ2-1; D is perhaps TRBD1 (6 bases). Trimming cost V 0 bases and J 11 bases, with 8 bases left between them. This CDR3 comprises 12 residues. The germline gives CDR1 LGHNA, CDR2 YSLEER. Here the CDR3 DNA reads TGCGCCAGCAGCCAAGATACAGGGAAGCAGTTCTTC. Translating it yields CASSQDTGKQFF.